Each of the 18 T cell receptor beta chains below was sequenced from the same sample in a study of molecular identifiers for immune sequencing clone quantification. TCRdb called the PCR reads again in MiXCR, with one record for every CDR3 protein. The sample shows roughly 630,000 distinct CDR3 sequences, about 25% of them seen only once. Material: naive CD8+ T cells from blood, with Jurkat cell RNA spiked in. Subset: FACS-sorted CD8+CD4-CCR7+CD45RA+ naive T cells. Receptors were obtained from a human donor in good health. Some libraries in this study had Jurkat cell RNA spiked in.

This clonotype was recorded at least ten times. In nucleotides, the CDR3 is TGTGCCACCCGTGGGGCGGGAGATACGCAGTATTTT. This gives the protein CATRGAGDTQYF. V gene TRBV24-1 combines with J gene TRBJ2-3; D is possibly TRBD1 or TRBD2 (5 bases each). The ends were cut back, 9 bases at V and 5 bases at J, with 11 bases in the middle. The germline V gene encodes CDR1 KGHDR and CDR2 SFDVKD. The CDR3 totals 12 residues.

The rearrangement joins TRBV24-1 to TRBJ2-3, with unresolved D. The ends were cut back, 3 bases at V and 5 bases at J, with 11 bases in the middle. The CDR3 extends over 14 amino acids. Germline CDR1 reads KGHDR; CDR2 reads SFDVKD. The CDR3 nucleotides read TGTGCCACCAGTGATCCTTTGGACCTAGATACGCAGTATTTT. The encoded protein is CATSDPLDLDTQYF.

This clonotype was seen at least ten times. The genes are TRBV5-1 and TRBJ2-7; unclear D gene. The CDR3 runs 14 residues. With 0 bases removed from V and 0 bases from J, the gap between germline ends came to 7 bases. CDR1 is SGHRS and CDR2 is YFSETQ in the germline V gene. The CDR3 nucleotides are TGCGCCAGCAGCTTGGCCATTCGCTCCTACGAGCAGTACTTC. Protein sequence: CASSLAIRSYEQYF.

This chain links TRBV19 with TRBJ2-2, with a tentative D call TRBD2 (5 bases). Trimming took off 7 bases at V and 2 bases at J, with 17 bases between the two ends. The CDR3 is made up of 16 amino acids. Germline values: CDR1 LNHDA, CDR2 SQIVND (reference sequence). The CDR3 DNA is TGTGCCAGTACCTATCTGGGGAGAGCTAACACCGGGGAGCTGTTTTTT. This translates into CASTYLGRANTGELFF.

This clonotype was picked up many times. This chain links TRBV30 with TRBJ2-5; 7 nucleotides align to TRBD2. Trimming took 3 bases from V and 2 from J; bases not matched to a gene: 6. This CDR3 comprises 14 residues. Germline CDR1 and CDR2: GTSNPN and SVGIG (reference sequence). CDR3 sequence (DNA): TGTGCCTGGAGCTTGACTAGCCCTCAAGAGACCCAGTACTTC. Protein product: CAWSLTSPQETQYF. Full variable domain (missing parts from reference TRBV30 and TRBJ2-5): SQTIHQWPATLVQPVGSPLSLECTVEGTSNPNLYWYRQAAGRGLQLLFYSVGIGQISSEVPQNLSASRPQDRQFILSSKKLLLSDSGFYLCAWSLTSPQETQYFGPGTRLLVL.

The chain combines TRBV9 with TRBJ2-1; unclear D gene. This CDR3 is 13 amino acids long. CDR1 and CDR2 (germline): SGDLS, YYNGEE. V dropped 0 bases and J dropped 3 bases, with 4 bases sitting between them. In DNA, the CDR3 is TGTGCCAGCAGCGTAGTGGACTACAATGAGCAGTTCTTC. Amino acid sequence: CASSVVDYNEQFF.

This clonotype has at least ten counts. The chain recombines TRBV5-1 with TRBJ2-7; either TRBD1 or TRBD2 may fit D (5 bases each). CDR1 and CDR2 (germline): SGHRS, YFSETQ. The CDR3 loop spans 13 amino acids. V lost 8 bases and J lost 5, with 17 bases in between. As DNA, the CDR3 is TGCGCCAGGGGCTCGGGACGGCAAGACGAGCAGTACTTC. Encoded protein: CARGSGRQDEQYF.

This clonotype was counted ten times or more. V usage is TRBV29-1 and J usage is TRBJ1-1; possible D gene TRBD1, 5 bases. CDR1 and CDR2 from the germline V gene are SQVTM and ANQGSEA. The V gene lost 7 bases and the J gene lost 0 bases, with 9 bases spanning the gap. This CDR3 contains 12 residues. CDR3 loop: CSGRVLNTEAFF. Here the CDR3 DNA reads TGCAGCGGCAGGGTCTTGAACACTGAAGCTTTCTTT.

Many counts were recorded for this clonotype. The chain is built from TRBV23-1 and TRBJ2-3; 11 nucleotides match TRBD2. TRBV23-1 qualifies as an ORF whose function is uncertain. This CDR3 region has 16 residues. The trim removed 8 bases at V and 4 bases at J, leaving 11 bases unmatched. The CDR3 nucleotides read TGCGCCAGCTATAGGCCTAGCGGGAGGCGGGCAGATACGCAGTATTTT. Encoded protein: CASYRPSGRRADTQYF.

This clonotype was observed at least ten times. CDR3 amino acids: CASNPGQATDTQYF. The CDR3 DNA follows: TGTGCCAGCAACCCGGGACAGGCCACAGATACGCAGTATTTT. The chain employs TRBV5-8 and TRBJ2-3; the match to TRBD1 covers 8 bases. The CDR3 runs to 14 residues. Germline lookup yields CDR1 SGHTS and CDR2 YDEGEE. Unmatched junction bases numbered 5, after V lost 6 bases and J lost 2 bases.

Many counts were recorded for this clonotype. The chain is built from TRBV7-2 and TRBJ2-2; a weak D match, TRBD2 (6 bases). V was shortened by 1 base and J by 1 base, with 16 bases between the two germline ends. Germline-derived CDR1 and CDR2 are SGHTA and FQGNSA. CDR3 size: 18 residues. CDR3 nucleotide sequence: TGTGCCAGCAGCTTAGAGGAGGGCCGAGCGGAGAACACCGGGGAGCTGTTTTTT. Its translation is CASSLEEGRAENTGELFF.

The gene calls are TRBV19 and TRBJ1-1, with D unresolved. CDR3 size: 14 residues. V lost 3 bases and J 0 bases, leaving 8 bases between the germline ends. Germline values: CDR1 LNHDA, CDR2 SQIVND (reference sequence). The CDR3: CASSITGMNTEAFF. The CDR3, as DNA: TGTGCCAGTAGTATTACCGGGATGAACACTGAAGCTTTCTTT.

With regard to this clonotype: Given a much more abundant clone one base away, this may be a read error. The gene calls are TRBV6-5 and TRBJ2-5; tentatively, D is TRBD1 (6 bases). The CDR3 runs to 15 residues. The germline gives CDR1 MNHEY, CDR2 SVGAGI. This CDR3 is CASSSGQYTQEPQYF. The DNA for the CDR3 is TGTGCCAGCAGTTCCGGACAGTACACTCAAGAGCCCCAGTACTTC.

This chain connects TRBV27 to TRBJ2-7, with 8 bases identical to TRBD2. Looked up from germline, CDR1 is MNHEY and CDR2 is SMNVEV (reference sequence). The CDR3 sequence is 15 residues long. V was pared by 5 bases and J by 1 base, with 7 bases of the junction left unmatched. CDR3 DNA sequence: TGTGCCAGCAGTCCCCAGCGGGAGTCATCCTACGAGCAGTACTTC. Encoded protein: CASSPQRESSYEQYF.

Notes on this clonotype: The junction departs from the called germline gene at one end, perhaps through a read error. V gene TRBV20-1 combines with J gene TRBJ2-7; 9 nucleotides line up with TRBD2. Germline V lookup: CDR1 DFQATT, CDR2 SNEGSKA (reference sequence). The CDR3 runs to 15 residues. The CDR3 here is CSAAHLSGGLYEQCF. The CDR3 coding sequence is TGCAGTGCTGCGCACCTCAGCGGGGGGCTCTACGAGCAGTGCTTC.

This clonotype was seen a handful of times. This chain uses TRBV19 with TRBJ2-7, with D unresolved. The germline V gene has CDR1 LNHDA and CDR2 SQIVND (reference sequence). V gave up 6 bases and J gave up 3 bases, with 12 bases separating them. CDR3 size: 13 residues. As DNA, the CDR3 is TGTGCCAGTAGCTCAGCTCTACTCTACGAGCAGTACTTC. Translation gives CASSSALLYEQYF.

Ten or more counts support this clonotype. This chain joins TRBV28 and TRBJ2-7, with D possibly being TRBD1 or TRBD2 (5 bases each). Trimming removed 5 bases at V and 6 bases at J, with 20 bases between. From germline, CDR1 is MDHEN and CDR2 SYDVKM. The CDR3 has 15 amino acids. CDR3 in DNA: TGTGCCAGCAGTGCAACCGGGACCTCAAATCCCGAGCAGTACTTC. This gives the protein CASSATGTSNPEQYF. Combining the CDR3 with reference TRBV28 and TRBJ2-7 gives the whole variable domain DVKVTQSSRYLVKRTGEKVFLECVQDMDHENMFWYRQDPGLGLRLIYFSYDVKMKEKGDIPEGYSVSREKKERFSLILESASTNQTSMYLCASSATGTSNPEQYFGPGTRLTVT.

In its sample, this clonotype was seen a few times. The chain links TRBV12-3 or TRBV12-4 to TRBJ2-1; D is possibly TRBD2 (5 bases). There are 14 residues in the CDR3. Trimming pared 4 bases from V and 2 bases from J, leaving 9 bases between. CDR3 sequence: CASSWTSPYNEQFF. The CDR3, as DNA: TGTGCCAGCAGTTGGACTTCTCCCTACAATGAGCAGTTCTTC.